These 26 T cell receptor beta chains were all obtained from the same sample, sequenced in a study of cytomegalovirus exposure and HLA in healthy donors. 13 Jbeta primers and 60 Vbeta primers were used for the PCR. Using immunoSEQ multiplex PCR, the repertoire was profiled, and TCRdb retains in-frame clones only, with some absent. The data show under 250,000 clones, over 65% seen once. The sequencing sample was made of PBMCs. These receptors originate from a woman in her twenties or thirties in good health and CMV-seronegative.

This clone was picked up a small number of times. The chain joins TRBV6-5 to TRBJ1-1; D is unclear. The CDR3 loop spans 14 amino acids. Germline CDR1 is MNHEY and CDR2 is SVGAGI. V gave up 2 bases and J gave up 5 bases, with 12 bases separating them. The CDR3 coding sequence is TGTGCCAGCAGTTACCGTGAGGGTCGGACTGAAGCTTTCTTT. The encoded protein is CASSYREGRTEAFF.

V and J are TRBV4-1 and TRBJ2-1; a weak D match, TRBD2 (6 bases). The CDR3 is made up of 11 amino acids. CDR1 and CDR2 from the germline V gene are MGHRA and YSYEKL. The germline V and J ends were trimmed by 4 bases and 9 bases, with 7 bases remaining between them. CDR3 residues: CASSRRGEQFF. The CDR3 DNA follows: TGCGCCAGCAGCCGGCGGGGTGAGCAGTTCTTC.

The rearrangement links TRBV29-1 to TRBJ1-1; D remains ambiguous. Trimming stripped 8 bases from V and 1 base from J, with 17 bases between. The CDR3 loop spans 14 amino acids. The germline V gene encodes CDR1 SQVTM and CDR2 ANQGSEA. CDR3 region: CSSPGGRANTEAFF. The CDR3 DNA reads TGCAGCAGTCCCGGAGGGAGGGCGAACACTGAAGCTTTCTTT.

V and J are TRBV30 and TRBJ2-2; TRBD2 aligns across 10 bases. V lost 0 bases to trimming and J lost 4 bases; unmatched junction nucleotides: 5. Germline loops: CDR1 GTSNPN, CDR2 SVGIG (reference sequence). This CDR3 has 16 amino acids. In DNA, the CDR3 is TGTGCCTGGAGTGTTATGGGACTAGCGACCACCGGGGAGCTGTTTTTT. Its protein is CAWSVMGLATTGELFF.

The chain couples TRBV5-4 to TRBJ1-2, with D possibly matching TRBD1 (5 bases). This CDR3 is built from 14 residues. Looked up from germline, CDR1 is SGHNT and CDR2 is YYREEE (reference sequence). V dropped 3 bases and J dropped 0 bases, with 9 bases sitting between them. The CDR3 is CASSWSGANYGYTF. The CDR3 DNA follows: TGTGCCAGCAGCTGGTCGGGGGCTAACTATGGCTACACCTTC. Supplemented by reference TRBV5-4 and TRBJ1-2, the full variable domain reads ETGVTQSPTHLIKTRGQQVTLRCSSQSGHNTVSWYQQALGQGPQFIFQYYREEENGRGNFPPRFSGLQFPNYSSELNVNALELDDSALYLCASSWSGANYGYTFGSGTRLTVV.

Remarks on this clone: Since the CDR3 does not end with the conserved phenylalanine or tryptophan, this likely comes from a read error. The chain links TRBV7-9 to TRBJ1-2; D not resolved. The CDR3 consists of 15 residues. CDR1 SEHNR and CDR2 FQNEAQ come from the germline V gene (reference sequence). V was cut by 5 bases and J by 6 bases, with 19 bases left in between. CDR3 in DNA: TGTGCCAGCAGCCCGACGGGTGCGGGGTGGGATGGCTACACCCTC. Protein: CASSPTGAGWDGYTL.

The chain combines TRBV2 with TRBJ1-5; 8 bases fit TRBD1. V shed 4 bases, J shed 5 bases, and the junction held 4 bases outside the gene matches. This CDR3 comprises 14 residues. CDR1 is SNHLY and CDR2 is FYNNEI in the germline V gene. This chain's CDR3 is CASSAMTGDQPQHF. DNA of the CDR3: TGTGCCAGCAGTGCCATGACAGGGGATCAGCCCCAGCATTTT. Full variable domain (missing parts from reference TRBV2 and TRBJ1-5): EPEVTQTPSHQVTQMGQEVILRCVPISNHLYFYWYRQILGQKVEFLVSFYNNEISEKSEIFDDQFSVERPDGSNFTLKIRSTKLEDSAMYFCASSAMTGDQPQHFGDGTRLSIL.

The CDR3 reads CASSLARQVEAFF. The CDR3 DNA reads as TGTGCCAGCAGCTTAGCTCGGCAGGTTGAAGCTTTCTTT. The gene calls are TRBV7-2 and TRBJ1-1; D not certain. The CDR3 sequence is 13 residues long. Germline CDR1 is SGHTA and CDR2 is FQGNSA. The germline V and J ends were trimmed by 0 bases and 7 bases, with 9 bases remaining between them.

The CDR3 spells CASSLLADYGYTF. The CDR3 nucleotides are TGTGCCAGCAGCTTATTAGCAGACTATGGCTACACCTTC. V usage is TRBV11-2 and J usage is TRBJ1-2; D gene uncertain. This CDR3 spans 13 amino acids. V was trimmed by 2 bases and J by 3 bases, leaving 7 bases between them. Germline-derived CDR1 and CDR2 are SGHAT and FQNNGV.

The rearrangement joins TRBV29-1 to TRBJ2-2; D is possibly TRBD2 (5 bases). Germline CDR1 reads SQVTM; CDR2 reads ANQGSEA. The CDR3 length is 15 residues. V was pared by 3 bases and J by 3 bases, with 14 bases between. This CDR3 reads CSVERREKDTGELFF. The CDR3 region has the DNA TGCAGCGTTGAGCGACGGGAAAAAGACACCGGGGAGCTGTTTTTT.

CDR3 protein: CASSLSPGDYGYTF. The CDR3 DNA is TGTGCCAGCAGCTTGTCTCCGGGGGACTATGGCTACACCTTC. This sequence joins TRBV5-6 and TRBJ1-2, with D possibly matching TRBD1 (5 bases). CDR3 length equals 14 residues. Germline V gives CDR1 SGHDT, CDR2 YYEEEE. V lost 1 base and J 3 bases, leaving 10 bases between the germline ends.

This sequence joins TRBV9 and TRBJ2-5; TRBD2 aligns across 11 bases. The germline V gene has CDR1 SGDLS and CDR2 YYNGEE. V shed 4 bases and J 7 bases; nucleotides not matched to a gene: 9. The CDR3 has 15 amino acids. The CDR3 protein is CASSHGTSGRMTQYF. The CDR3 coding sequence is TGTGCCAGCAGCCACGGGACTAGCGGTAGGATGACCCAGTACTTC.

V usage is TRBV19 and J usage is TRBJ1-4; D unresolved. Deletions cut 6 bases from V and 0 bases from J, with 8 bases between. Germline V gene data show CDR1 as LNHDA and CDR2 as SQIVND (reference sequence). The CDR3 spans 14 residues. CDR3 in amino acids: CASRRTSTNEKLFF. CDR3 DNA sequence: TGTGCCAGTAGGCGGACTTCAACTAATGAAAAACTGTTTTTT.

V and J are TRBV5-1 and TRBJ2-5; 10 nucleotides match TRBD2. Matching the DNA end better, TRBJ2-7 makes the J call doubtful. Germline CDR1 SGHRS, CDR2 YFSETQ. CDR3 length: 15 residues. This chain's CDR3 is CASSLTSGNIYEQYF. The CDR3 coding sequence is TGCGCCAGCAGCTTGACTAGCGGGAATATCTACGAGCAGTACTTC.

This chain connects TRBV28 to TRBJ1-1; tentative D call: TRBD1 (5 bases). This CDR3 has 16 amino acids. Germline lookup yields CDR1 MDHEN and CDR2 SYDVKM. Trimming left V 5 bases short and J 3 bases short, with 19 bases between. CDR3 DNA sequence: TGTGCCAGCAGTCTAACCAGCGGGGCGGGGGACACTGAAGCTTTCTTT. This gives the protein CASSLTSGAGDTEAFF.

This chain links TRBV30 with TRBJ2-1, with D possibly TRBD2 on 7 matching bases. Trimming took 7 bases from V and 4 from J, leaving 14 bases between them. CDR1 GTSNPN and CDR2 SVGIG come from the germline V gene (reference sequence). This CDR3 is built from 13 residues. Written as DNA, the CDR3 is TGTGCCTTGGCCCGGGGGGCGTACAATGAGCAGTTCTTC. Its translation: CALARGAYNEQFF.

The chain recombines TRBV5-4 with TRBJ2-3, with 8 bases identical to TRBD2. The CDR3 length is 16 residues. The V gene's germline CDR1 is SGHNT and CDR2 YYREEE (reference sequence). V gave up 4 bases and J gave up 6 bases; unmatched junction bases: 13. The CDR3 sequence is CASSAGGGTRIDTQYF. As DNA, the CDR3 is TGTGCCAGCAGCGCCGGCGGTGGGACTAGGATTGATACGCAGTATTTT.

J is TRBJ2-4 and V is TRBV9, with D possibly being TRBD1 (5 bases). Germline V gene sequence: CDR1 SGDLS, CDR2 YYNGEE. CDR3 length equals 13 residues. Trimming stripped 4 bases from V and 7 bases from J, with 12 bases between. The CDR3, as DNA: TGTGCCAGCAGCTTACAGGTTGGGAACATTCAGTACTTC. Protein: CASSLQVGNIQYF.

Turning to this clone: At one boundary the junction diverges from the germline segment, which might be a read error. The chain carries TRBV7-9 and TRBJ1-2; D may be TRBD1 (6 bases). The CDR3 covers 13 residues. Germline V gene sequence: CDR1 SEHNR, CDR2 FQNEAQ (reference sequence). The CDR3 spells CSSSHDRPYGYTF. CDR3 nucleotides: TGTTCCAGCAGCCATGACAGGCCCTATGGCTACACCTTC.

The chain links TRBV5-1 to TRBJ2-7; 7 positions agree with TRBD1. V was pared by 5 bases and J by 4 bases, with 9 bases of the junction left unmatched. Germline CDR1 reads SGHRS; CDR2 reads YFSETQ. This CDR3 contains 14 residues. Written as DNA, the CDR3 is TGCGCCAGCAGTAGACAGGGAAGCACGTACGAGCAGTACTTC. It yields the protein CASSRQGSTYEQYF.

This rearrangement joins TRBV6-5 to TRBJ2-1, with a possible D match to TRBD1 (5 bases). The CDR3 is 15 residues long. Germline V gene data show CDR1 as MNHEY and CDR2 as SVGAGI. Trimming took 1 base from V and 6 from J, leaving 13 bases between them. The CDR3 coding sequence is TGTGCCAGCAGTTACTTAGGGGCCTTTAGCAATGAGCAGTTCTTC. It codes for CASSYLGAFSNEQFF.

In DNA, the CDR3 is TGTGCTAGTGGTTTGGTATCTACTAGCGGGAGGTATGTCGGCTACAATGAGCAGTTCTTC. Amino acids: CASGLVSTSGRYVGYNEQFF. The rearrangement joins TRBV12-5 to TRBJ2-1; 12 nucleotides match TRBD2. J gave up 3 bases and V 0 bases, and 12 bases lay outside the gene matches. The germline gives CDR1 LGHNT, CDR2 FRNRAP. The CDR3 totals 20 residues. Looking up the rest from reference TRBV12-5 and TRBJ2-1 gives the full variable domain: DARVTQTPRHKVTEMGQEVTMRCQPILGHNTVFWYRQTMMQGLELLAYFRNRAPLDDSGMPKDRFSAEMPDATLATLKIQPSEPRDSAVYFCASGLVSTSGRYVGYNEQFFGPGTRLTVL.

Only a few counts were recorded for this clone. The chain carries TRBV5-1 and TRBJ1-2; D is unclear. The CDR3 is 16 amino acids. CDR1 SGHRS and CDR2 YFSETQ come from the germline V gene. The V end was cut by 1 base, the J end by 1 base, with 14 bases between. In DNA form, the CDR3 reads TGCGCCAGCAGCTTGCGTTCGGGAAATTTTAACTATGGCTACACCTTC. Residues: CASSLRSGNFNYGYTF.

The gene calls are TRBV27 and TRBJ2-2; 8 bases line up with TRBD1. Trimming cost V 5 bases and J 7 bases; bases outside gene matches: 6. Germline V gives CDR1 MNHEY, CDR2 SMNVEV (reference sequence). This CDR3 contains 14 residues. For the CDR3, the DNA is TGTGCCAGCAGTATCGGACAGGGCCTCGGGGAGCTGTTTTTT. It encodes CASSIGQGLGELFF.

This clone was seen just once. At one boundary the junction diverges from the germline segment, which might be a read error. This rearrangement joins TRBV7-9 to TRBJ1-2, with a tentative D call TRBD1 (5 bases). The CDR3 loop spans 12 amino acids. CDR1 is SEHNR, CDR2 FQNEAQ, per germline (reference sequence). The CDR3, as DNA: TGTTCCAGCAGCTTAGAGGGGCGGGGCTACACCTTC. Translation: CSSSLEGRGYTF.

On this clone: Sequence at one end of the junction differs from germline and may be a read error. This chain connects TRBV27 to TRBJ1-2, with D unclear. The CDR3 contains 14 residues. The germline gives CDR1 MNHEY, CDR2 SMNVEV (reference sequence). The CDR3 sequence is CASSLTPRINGYPF. The DNA of the CDR3 is TGTGCCAGCAGTTTAACCCCTAGAATAAATGGCTACCCCTTC.